This TCR beta chain appears in the sequencing data of a study of blood T cell repertoires in COVID-19. Study-level background: The United States, Italy and Spain provided the acute and convalescent COVID-19 samples. T cells, B-cell-depleted T cells, or PBMCs provided the cDNA or gDNA that served as material.

A word on this clone: Other nucleotide sequences from this sample produce the same CDR3.

V lost 1 base and J lost 2, with 7 bases in between. This CDR3 has 14 residues. The germline CDR1 and CDR2 sequences are KGHSH and LQKENI. Under the authors' procedure: Amplification of reference gene primers provided the estimated nucleated cell counts. Repertoires were generated with immunoSEQ multiplex PCR, while TCRdb's copy carries only in-frame clones and drops some. The V and J calls and the clone size are those of that table, but D and trimming were determined from the DNA. This sample yields 80,000 to 85,000 clones, of which about 91% are seen a single time; 4.8% belongs to the top ten. Sequences were obtained from peripheral blood. The chain uses TRBV18 and TRBJ2-3; D unresolved. The clonotype comes from a woman of 80 years or more with acute or convalescent COVID-19. The CDR3 DNA sequence: TGTGCCAGCTCACCACTCGCGGCCACAGATACGCAGTATTTT. Protein product: CASSPLAATDTQYF.